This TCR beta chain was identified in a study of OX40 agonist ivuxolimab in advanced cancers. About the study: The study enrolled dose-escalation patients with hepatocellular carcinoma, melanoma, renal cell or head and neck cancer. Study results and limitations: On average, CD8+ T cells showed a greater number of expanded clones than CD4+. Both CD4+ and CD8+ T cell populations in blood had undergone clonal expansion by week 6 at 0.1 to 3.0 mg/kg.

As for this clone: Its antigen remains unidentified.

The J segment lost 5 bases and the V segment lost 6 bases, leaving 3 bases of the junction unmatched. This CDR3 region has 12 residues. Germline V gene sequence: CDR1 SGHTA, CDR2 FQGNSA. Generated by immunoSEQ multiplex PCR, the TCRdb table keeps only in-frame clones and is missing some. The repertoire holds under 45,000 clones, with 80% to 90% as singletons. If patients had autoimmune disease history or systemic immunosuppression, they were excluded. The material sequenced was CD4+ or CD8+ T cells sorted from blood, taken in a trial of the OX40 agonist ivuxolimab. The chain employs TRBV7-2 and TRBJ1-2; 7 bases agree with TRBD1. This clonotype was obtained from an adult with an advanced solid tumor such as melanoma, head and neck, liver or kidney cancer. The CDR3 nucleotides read TGTGCCAGCAGTGACAGGGTATATGGCTACACCTTC. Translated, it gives CASSDRVYGYTF.